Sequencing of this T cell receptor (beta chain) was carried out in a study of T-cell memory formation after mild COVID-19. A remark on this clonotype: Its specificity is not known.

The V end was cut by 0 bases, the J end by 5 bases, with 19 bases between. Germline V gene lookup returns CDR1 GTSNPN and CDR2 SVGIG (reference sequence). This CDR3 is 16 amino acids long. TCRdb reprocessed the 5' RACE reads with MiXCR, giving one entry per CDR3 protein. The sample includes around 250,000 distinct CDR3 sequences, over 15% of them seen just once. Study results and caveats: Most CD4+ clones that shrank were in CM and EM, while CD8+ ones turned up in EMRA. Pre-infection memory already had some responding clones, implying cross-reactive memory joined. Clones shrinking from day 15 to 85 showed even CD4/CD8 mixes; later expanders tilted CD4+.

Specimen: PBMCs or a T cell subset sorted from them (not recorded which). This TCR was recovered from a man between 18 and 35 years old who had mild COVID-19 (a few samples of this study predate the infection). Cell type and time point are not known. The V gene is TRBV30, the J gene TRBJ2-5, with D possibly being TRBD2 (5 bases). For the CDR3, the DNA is TGTGCCTGGAGTGTTATTTTCGGGAACAAAAAGGAGACCCAGTACTTC. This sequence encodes CAWSVIFGNKKETQYF.